These 16 T cell receptor beta chains were sequenced from one sample in a study of T cell responses to AZD1222 COVID-19 vaccine. Only in-frame clones appear in the TCRdb table, and some are missing; sequencing was by immunoSEQ multiplex PCR. The sample records around 31,000 clones, roughly nine tenths being singletons. Sample: peripheral blood, taken on day 0 of AZD1222 vaccination. All receptors come from an adult in good health.

This clone was recorded only once. The V gene is TRBV6-5, the J gene TRBJ2-7; tentatively, D is TRBD1 or TRBD2 (5 bases each). From germline, CDR1 is MNHEY and CDR2 SVGAGI. The CDR3 sequence is 15 residues long. V shed 4 bases and J shed 1 base, with 14 bases lying between them. CDR3 amino acids: CASSLPGTASYEQYF. The CDR3 DNA reads as TGTGCCAGCAGTTTACCCGGGACGGCATCCTACGAGCAGTACTTC.

The chain couples TRBV27 to TRBJ1-1, with D uncertain. From germline, CDR1 is MNHEY and CDR2 SMNVEV (reference sequence). The CDR3 runs 15 residues. V was pared by 2 bases and J by 4 bases, with 14 bases between. This CDR3 reads CASSLRKLSATEAFF. DNA of the CDR3: TGTGCCAGCAGTTTAAGGAAGTTGAGCGCCACTGAAGCTTTCTTT.

The chain is built from TRBV30 and TRBJ2-1, with D perhaps matching TRBD1 (6 bases). Germline CDR1 reads GTSNPN; CDR2 reads SVGIG (reference sequence). The V and J ends lost 3 bases and 1 base respectively, with 13 bases between them. The CDR3 contains 15 residues. Written as DNA, the CDR3 is TGTGCCTGGAGCCGGCCGACAGGATCCTACAATGAGCAGTTCTTC. This encodes CAWSRPTGSYNEQFF.

J is TRBJ1-3 and V is TRBV19, with 7 bases aligning to TRBD1. This CDR3 is built from 17 residues. Trimming cost V 6 bases and J 3 bases; bases outside gene matches: 14. Germline assignment: CDR1 LNHDA and CDR2 SQIVND (reference sequence). The CDR3 DNA reads TGTGCCAGTAGCTCTATGGGTCACAGGGGAAATGGAAACACCATATATTTT. It specifies CASSSMGHRGNGNTIYF.

V usage is TRBV7-2 and J usage is TRBJ2-7; D tentatively reads TRBD1 or TRBD2 (6 bases each). Germline CDR1 and CDR2: SGHTA and FQGNSA. The V end lost 3 bases, the J end lost 1 base, and 13 bases lay between the germline ends. The CDR3 is made up of 15 amino acids. CDR3 DNA: TGTGCCAGCAGCTTGTGGGGGGCGCAATCCTACGAGCAGTACTTC. This translates into CASSLWGAQSYEQYF.

The chain carries TRBV6-2 or TRBV6-3 and TRBJ2-1, with 12 positions matching TRBD1. This CDR3 region has 15 residues. V shed 5 bases, J shed 7 bases, and the junction held 6 bases outside the gene matches. Germline-derived CDR1 and CDR2 are MNHEY and SVGEGT. The CDR3 loop reads CASSHGTGGKNEQFF. CDR3 DNA sequence: TGTGCCAGCAGTCACGGGACAGGGGGCAAGAATGAGCAGTTCTTC.

The gene calls are TRBV5-1 and TRBJ1-1; no clear D. The length of the CDR3 is 14 residues. Germline V gene lookup returns CDR1 SGHRS and CDR2 YFSETQ. The V and J ends lost 2 bases and 0 bases respectively, with 8 bases between them. CDR3 nucleotide sequence: TGCGCCAGCAGCTTAGAGGGCTTGAACACTGAAGCTTTCTTT. Its translation is CASSLEGLNTEAFF.

The genes are TRBV2 and TRBJ1-5; D remains unclear. The CDR3 has 18 residues. Trimming stripped 3 bases from V and 0 bases from J, with 18 bases between. Germline CDR1 reads SNHLY; CDR2 reads FYNNEI. DNA for the CDR3: TGTGCCAGCAGTGAGTTGGCCCCAGGAGGGTCTAGCAATCAGCCCCAGCATTTT. It is translated as CASSELAPGGSSNQPQHF.

This clone was recorded a few times. The chain couples TRBV5-6 to TRBJ1-2; tentative D call: TRBD1 (6 bases). Germline-derived CDR1 and CDR2 are SGHDT and YYEEEE. The CDR3 is made up of 16 amino acids. V gave up 4 bases and J gave up 3 bases, with 19 bases separating them. The CDR3 sequence: CASSRIQGRADYGYTF. CDR3 sequence (DNA): TGTGCCAGCAGCAGAATACAGGGAAGAGCTGACTATGGCTACACCTTC.

The rearrangement joins TRBV3-1 (or the pseudogene TRBV3-2) to TRBJ2-1; 13 bases are shared with TRBD2. The V gene's germline CDR1 is LGHDT and CDR2 YNNKEL (reference sequence). CDR3 length equals 15 residues. Trimming at V came to 5 bases and at J to 4 bases, leaving 2 bases not matched to a gene. CDR3 coding DNA: TGTGCCAGCAGCAGACTAGCGGGGGGATACAATGAGCAGTTCTTC. It is translated as CASSRLAGGYNEQFF.

CDR3 sequence: CASSLGRWGQGYGYTF. The CDR3 DNA sequence: TGTGCCAGCAGCTTGGGAAGATGGGGGCAGGGCTATGGCTACACCTTC. V is TRBV5-6 and J is TRBJ1-2; a possible D gene is TRBD1 (6 bases). Germline values: CDR1 SGHDT, CDR2 YYEEEE. The CDR3 runs 16 residues. Trimming pared 0 bases from V and 4 bases from J, leaving 16 bases between.

This chain connects TRBV10-2 to TRBJ2-7, with D perhaps TRBD2 (5 bases). Germline loops: CDR1 WSHSY, CDR2 SAAADI. CDR3 length: 14 amino acids. The V gene lost 0 bases and the J gene lost 5 bases, with 11 bases spanning the gap. DNA of the CDR3: TGCGCCAGCAGTGAGTCGAGGGAATGGGACGAGCAGTACTTC. It specifies CASSESREWDEQYF.

The rearrangement joins TRBV9 to TRBJ1-2; no clear D. The germline V and J ends were trimmed by 0 bases and 6 bases, with 6 bases remaining between them. There are 12 residues in the CDR3. Germline V gene lookup returns CDR1 SGDLS and CDR2 YYNGEE. The CDR3 DNA is TGTGCCAGCAGCGTAGAAGCACATGGCTACACCTTC. It translates to CASSVEAHGYTF.

The rearrangement joins TRBV7-9 to TRBJ2-1; no definite D call. CDR3 length: 12 residues. The ends were cut back, 5 bases at V and 5 bases at J, with 7 bases in the middle. Looked up from germline, CDR1 is SEHNR and CDR2 is FQNEAQ (reference sequence). DNA for the CDR3: TGTGCCAGCAGCCTGGAAGACAATGAGCAGTTCTTC. It yields the protein CASSLEDNEQFF.

This clone has a single count. This chain joins TRBV7-2 and TRBJ2-4; D perhaps matches TRBD1 (6 bases). Between the trimmed V and J ends, which lost 5 bases and 7 bases, there was a span of 12 bases. This CDR3 is 13 amino acids long. CDR1 SGHTA and CDR2 FQGNSA come from the germline V gene. CDR3 sequence: CASSLRGTNIQYF. The CDR3 coding sequence is TGTGCCAGCAGCCTTAGGGGGACGAACATTCAGTACTTC.

The CDR3 coding sequence is TGCGCCAGCAAGAACACAGGGTTTGACAATTCACCCCTCCACTTT. This translates into CASKNTGFDNSPLHF. The chain uses TRBV5-1 and TRBJ1-6, with a possible D match to TRBD1 (6 bases). Per germline, CDR1 SGHRS and CDR2 YFSETQ. Deletions cut 6 bases from V and 7 bases from J, with 17 bases between. CDR3 length: 15 amino acids.